The 25 T cell receptor beta chains below come from one sample, sequenced in a study of STAT5B mutations in CD4+ large granular lymphocyte leukemia. The assay was immunoSEQ multiplex PCR, and TCRdb's table has in-frame clones only and misses some. The sample gives around 48,000 clones, just over 70% of which show up once; about 1.5% is in the top ten. What was sequenced was CD4+ T cells from blood buffy coats. Source of these receptors: a human donor in good health.

The chain joins TRBV5-1 to TRBJ2-5; 10 nucleotides align to TRBD2. The CDR3 runs to 16 residues. Germline V gene data show CDR1 as SGHRS and CDR2 as YFSETQ. Trimming at V came to 0 bases and at J to 5 bases, leaving 7 bases not matched to a gene. CDR3 region: CASSLGLAGVTETQYF. For the CDR3, the DNA is TGCGCCAGCAGCTTGGGGCTAGCGGGGGTTACGGAGACCCAGTACTTC.

V and J are TRBV9 and TRBJ2-3; TRBD2 matches 7 bases. The germline gives CDR1 SGDLS, CDR2 YYNGEE. V lost 3 bases, J lost 1 base, and 2 bases stayed unmatched. The CDR3 contains 14 residues. The CDR3 DNA sequence: TGTGCCAGCAGCGGAAGCGGGGGCACAGATACGCAGTATTTT. Translating gives CASSGSGGTDTQYF.

The rearrangement uses TRBV5-1 and TRBJ1-2, with 7 bases that match TRBD1. Germline CDR1 and CDR2: SGHRS and YFSETQ. The CDR3 is 15 residues long. J was trimmed by 5 bases and V by 0 bases; bases with no gene match: 7. This CDR3 reads CASSLADRVSYGYTF. Here the CDR3 DNA reads TGCGCCAGCAGCTTGGCCGACAGGGTTTCTTATGGCTACACCTTC.

In this sample, this clone turned up a few times. This chain connects TRBV30 to TRBJ1-6; no clear D gene. This CDR3 has 12 amino acids. Germline V gene sequence: CDR1 GTSNPN, CDR2 SVGIG (reference sequence). Between the trimmed V and J ends, which lost 7 bases and 5 bases, there was a span of 9 bases. The CDR3 loop is CAFDTNNSPLHF. CDR3 nucleotides: TGTGCCTTTGACACGAATAATTCACCCCTCCACTTT.

The chain is built from TRBV5-1 and TRBJ2-2; TRBD1 is a possible D gene (6 bases). Germline CDR1 and CDR2: SGHRS and YFSETQ. The CDR3 extends over 14 amino acids. V was shortened by 4 bases and J by 7 bases, with 14 bases between the two germline ends. CDR3 sequence (DNA): TGCGCCAGCAGCCCCTCAGGGGACGGCGGGGAGCTGTTTTTT. Translating gives CASSPSGDGGELFF.

This clone was observed a few times. The V call is TRBV19, the J call TRBJ1-2; the D is unclear. V was cut by 6 bases and J by 6 bases, with 14 bases left in between. Per germline, CDR1 LNHDA and CDR2 SQIVND (reference sequence). This CDR3 is built from 13 residues. This CDR3 reads CASSQEWGDGYTF. The CDR3 nucleotides are TGTGCCAGTAGCCAAGAGTGGGGAGATGGCTACACCTTC. The variable domain in full, completed from reference TRBV19 and TRBJ1-2, reads DGGITQSPKYLFRKEGQNVTLSCEQNLNHDAMYWYRQDPGQGLRLIYYSQIVNDFQKGDIAEGYSVSREKKESFPLTVTSAQKNPTAFYLCASSQEWGDGYTFGSGTRLTVV.

The rearrangement joins TRBV29-1 to TRBJ1-3, with 7 bases identical to TRBD1. Losses at the gene ends were 4 bases for V and 0 bases for J; bases not matched to a gene: 6. CDR1 and CDR2 (germline): SQVTM, ANQGSEA. The CDR3 runs to 15 residues. The CDR3 here is CSVVTGSYSGNTIYF. CDR3 DNA: TGCAGCGTTGTGACAGGGTCGTACTCTGGAAACACCATATATTTT. The full variable domain, with the rest looked up from reference TRBV29-1 and TRBJ1-3, is SAVISQKPSRDICQRGTSLTIQCQVDSQVTMMFWYRQQPGQSLTLIATANQGSEATYESGFVIDKFPISRPNLTFSTLTVSNMSPEDSSIYLCSVVTGSYSGNTIYFGEGSWLTVV.

The chain employs TRBV9 and TRBJ2-1, with D possibly TRBD1 on 6 matching bases. V was clipped by 6 bases and J by 6 bases, with 16 bases between them. There are 14 residues in the CDR3. Germline assignment: CDR1 SGDLS and CDR2 YYNGEE. CDR3 DNA sequence: TGTGCCAGCAACGACGGGCAGGGGATCAATGAGCAGTTCTTC. This codes for CASNDGQGINEQFF. Based on the CDR3 plus reference TRBV9 and TRBJ2-1, the full variable domain is DSGVTQTPKHLITATGQRVTLRCSPRSGDLSVYWYQQSLDQGLQFLIQYYNGEERAKGNILERFSAQQFPDLHSELNLSSLELGDSALYFCASNDGQGINEQFFGPGTRLTVL.

This clone was observed a handful of times. The rearrangement joins TRBV5-6 to TRBJ1-2, with D maybe TRBD1 (5 bases). Trimming pared 4 bases from V and 8 bases from J, leaving 9 bases between. Per the germline V gene, CDR1 is SGHDT and CDR2 is YYEEEE. This CDR3 region has 11 residues. The CDR3, as DNA: TGTGCCAGCAGCGGGGCGGACGGCTACACCTTC. Translating gives CASSGADGYTF.

The V call is TRBV2, the J call TRBJ1-6, with 7 bases lining up with TRBD1. The germline V gene has CDR1 SNHLY and CDR2 FYNNEI. The length of the CDR3 is 13 residues. Unmatched junction bases numbered 4, after V lost 4 bases and J lost 10 bases. CDR3 protein: CASSGQGVSPLHF. CDR3 nucleotide sequence: TGTGCCAGCAGTGGCCAGGGGGTATCACCCCTCCACTTT.

The table lists this clone with a count of one. This chain connects TRBV15 to TRBJ2-3; D is ambiguous. The germline V gene encodes CDR1 LNHNV and CDR2 YYDKDF (reference sequence). With 0 bases removed from V and 0 bases from J, the gap between germline ends came to 7 bases. The CDR3 is 15 amino acids. The DNA of the CDR3 is TGTGCCACCAGCAGAGATTACACTAGCACAGATACGCAGTATTTT. Translating gives CATSRDYTSTDTQYF.

This clone has only a few counts. J is TRBJ1-1 and V is TRBV6-5; perhaps TRBD1 as D (6 bases). This CDR3 comprises 13 residues. CDR1 is MNHEY, CDR2 SVGAGI, per germline. V was shortened by 6 bases and J by 1 base, with 9 bases between the two germline ends. The CDR3 spells CASRWGQNTEAFF. CDR3 sequence (DNA): TGTGCCAGCAGGTGGGGACAGAACACTGAAGCTTTCTTT.

The V and J genes are TRBV9 and TRBJ2-3, with 10 bases lining up with TRBD2. With V trimmed by 1 base and J by 9 bases, 2 bases remained unmatched. Per germline, CDR1 SGDLS and CDR2 YYNGEE. This CDR3 has 13 amino acids. The CDR3 sequence is CASSVPGLATQYF. CDR3 in DNA: TGTGCCAGCAGCGTACCGGGACTAGCGACGCAGTATTTT.

The chain joins TRBV10-3 to TRBJ2-3; D is unclear. CDR1 ENHRY and CDR2 SYGVKD come from the germline V gene. Between the trimmed V and J ends, which lost 6 bases and 4 bases, there was a span of 14 bases. This CDR3 is 14 amino acids long. The CDR3, as DNA: TGTGCCATCAGGTTGGAGTCCCCCTCAGATACGCAGTATTTT. Translating gives CAIRLESPSDTQYF.

The chain uses TRBV2 and TRBJ1-1; D is unresolved. Germline V CDR1 and CDR2: SNHLY, FYNNEI. Trimming took off 4 bases at V and 6 bases at J, with 15 bases between the two ends. The CDR3 contains 14 residues. The CDR3 nucleotides are TGTGCCAGCAGTGGGGATAACAGAGGCTCTGAAGCTTTCTTT. Its protein is CASSGDNRGSEAFF.

This chain links TRBV5-1 with TRBJ2-5; weak D call: TRBD2 (6 bases). CDR3 length: 16 amino acids. Trimming cost V 1 base and J 2 bases, with 15 bases left between them. Germline V gene data show CDR1 as SGHRS and CDR2 as YFSETQ. The CDR3 sequence: CASSLYVGTGQETQYF. The CDR3 DNA reads as TGCGCCAGCAGCTTGTATGTGGGGACTGGACAAGAGACCCAGTACTTC.

V is TRBV27 and J is TRBJ1-1; D possibly corresponds to TRBD1 (5 bases). The length of the CDR3 is 13 residues. CDR1 and CDR2 from the germline V gene are MNHEY and SMNVEV (reference sequence). Trimming removed 9 bases at V and 1 base at J, with 12 bases between. The CDR3, as DNA: TGTGCCAGTAGAAAAACAGGGAACACTGAAGCTTTCTTT. Residues: CASRKTGNTEAFF.

The gene calls are TRBV7-2 and TRBJ2-1; D is unresolved. Germline V gene data show CDR1 as SGHTA and CDR2 as FQGNSA. The ends were cut back, 1 base at V and 5 bases at J, with 15 bases in the middle. The CDR3 totals 16 residues. This CDR3 reads CASSLVTVGSHNEQFF. As DNA, the CDR3 is TGTGCCAGCAGCTTAGTCACGGTGGGCTCGCACAATGAGCAGTTCTTC. The full variable domain, its missing parts supplied by reference TRBV7-2 and TRBJ2-1, is GAGVSQSPSNKVTEKGKDVELRCDPISGHTALYWYRQSLGQGLEFLIYFQGNSAPDKSGLPSDRFSAERTGGSVSTLTIQRTQQEDSAVYLCASSLVTVGSHNEQFFGPGTRLTVL.

This clone showed up just once. CDR3 residues: CASTGDTAGRPQHF. CDR3 in DNA: TGTGCCAGTACCGGGGACACCGCAGGGCGGCCCCAGCATTTT. The genes are TRBV19 and TRBJ1-5, with a tentative D call TRBD1 (6 bases). The CDR3 is 14 amino acids. From germline, CDR1 is LNHDA and CDR2 SQIVND (reference sequence). Trimming pared 7 bases from V and 9 bases from J, leaving 19 bases between.

This clone was counted between two and nine times. The chain carries TRBV29-1 and TRBJ1-1; perhaps TRBD1 as D (5 bases). Germline V lookup: CDR1 SQVTM, CDR2 ANQGSEA. The V end lost 4 bases, the J end lost 3 bases, and 15 bases lay between the germline ends. This CDR3 region has 14 residues. CDR3 sequence (DNA): TGCAGCGTTGGGCATGGGGCGCGGGACACTGAAGCTTTCTTT. This gives the protein CSVGHGARDTEAFF.

The chain has TRBV30 and TRBJ1-5; TRBD1 agrees at 7 bases. Germline CDR1 GTSNPN, CDR2 SVGIG (reference sequence). Trimming cost V 3 bases and J 4 bases; bases outside gene matches: 3. This CDR3 has 13 amino acids. The CDR3 bases are TGTGCCTGGAGCGGACAGGTAAATCAGCCCCAGCATTTT. It codes for CAWSGQVNQPQHF.

The chain employs TRBV19 and TRBJ2-3, with D perhaps matching TRBD2 (5 bases). CDR1 LNHDA and CDR2 SQIVND come from the germline V gene (reference sequence). The CDR3 runs 13 residues. Trimming removed 2 bases at V and 8 bases at J, with 11 bases between. CDR3 coding DNA: TGTGCCAGTAGTATACCCGGGAAAGGTACGCAGTATTTT. Encoded protein: CASSIPGKGTQYF.

The chain couples TRBV6-1 to TRBJ2-3, with 7 positions matching TRBD1. The CDR3 has 13 residues. The ends lost 3 bases at V and 5 bases at J; junction bases unmatched: 2. Germline V lookup: CDR1 MNHNS, CDR2 SASEGT. The CDR3 protein is CASSDNRGDTQYF. In DNA, the CDR3 is TGTGCCAGCAGTGATAACAGGGGAGATACGCAGTATTTT.

This clone was counted once. The rearrangement links TRBV5-1 to TRBJ2-5; 9 positions match TRBD1. After removal of 1 base from V and 4 bases from J, the junction contained 2 bases not matched to a gene. CDR1 and CDR2 from the germline V gene are SGHRS and YFSETQ. This CDR3 comprises 14 residues. The CDR3 DNA follows: TGCGCCAGCAGCTTGTTACAGGGGGCAGAGACCCAGTACTTC. Amino acids: CASSLLQGAETQYF. Full variable domain (outside the CDR3, taken from reference TRBV5-1 and TRBJ2-5): KAGVTQTPRYLIKTRGQQVTLSCSPISGHRSVSWYQQTPGQGLQFLFEYFSETQRNKGNFPGRFSGRQFSNSRSEMNVSTLELGDSALYLCASSLLQGAETQYFGPGTRLLVL.

The J gene is TRBJ2-4, the V gene TRBV5-1; tentative D call: TRBD1 (6 bases). V lost 0 bases, J lost 1 base, and 14 bases lay in between. The CDR3 totals 17 residues. Germline V CDR1 and CDR2: SGHRS, YFSETQ. In DNA form, the CDR3 reads TGCGCCAGCAGCTTGGTTGGGGGCGACCAGGCCAAAAACATTCAGTACTTC. It encodes CASSLVGGDQAKNIQYF.